A selection of T cell receptor beta chains follows, all from one sample in a study of shared clonotypes between healthy human individuals. Clones were read by immunoSEQ multiplex PCR, and TCRdb kept only the in-frame ones, dropping some. This table holds over 950,000 clones, 70% to 80% found once. The sample comprised memory CD4+ T cells from PBMCs. The receptors shown here come from a man younger than 35 in good health. Some clones in this sample may be carry-over from other donors' samples. CDR3s include the opening cysteine and the closing phenylalanine or tryptophan. Fields, in order: V gene, D gene, clone size, CDR3 length, J gene, CDR3 DNA, CDR3 protein. D genes are given only for firm matches. Size values are once, few and many counts, or a class for expanded clones, and some rows have none.

v_gene: TRBV9
d_gene: NA
abundance: once
len: 18
j_gene: TRBJ2-1
CDR3nt: TGTGCCAGCAGCGTAGATGGCAGACTCAGATCCACCTACAATGAGCAGTTCTTC
CDR3aa: CASSVDGRLRSTYNEQFF

v_gene: TRBV19
d_gene: TRBD1
abundance: NA
len: 15
j_gene: TRBJ1-3
CDR3nt: TGTGCCAGTAGGCTCGGGACAGGCGATGGGAACACCATATATTTT
CDR3aa: CASRLGTGDGNTIYF

v_gene: TRBV10-3
d_gene: NA
abundance: NA
len: 16
j_gene: TRBJ2-1
CDR3nt: TGTGCCATCTCTGGAGTCGACGGGACCCTCGGGAATGAGCAGTTCTTC
CDR3aa: CAISGVDGTLGNEQFF

v_gene: TRBV4-1
d_gene: NA
abundance: NA
len: 16
j_gene: TRBJ2-1
CDR3nt: TGCGCCAGCAGCCAGTGGGGGCGGAGCTCCTACAATGAGCAGTTCTTC
CDR3aa: CASSQWGRSSYNEQFF

v_gene: TRBV27
d_gene: NA
abundance: NA
len: 13
j_gene: TRBJ1-1
CDR3nt: TGTGCCAGCAGTTTGGGCCGGAAAACTGAAGCTTTCTTT
CDR3aa: CASSLGRKTEAFF

v_gene: TRBV27
d_gene: TRBD1
abundance: NA
len: 15
j_gene: TRBJ2-3
CDR3nt: TGTGCCAGCAGTTCCAGACAGGGGCGCACAGATACGCAGTATTTT
CDR3aa: CASSSRQGRTDTQYF

v_gene: TRBV15
d_gene: NA
abundance: NA
len: 14
j_gene: TRBJ2-5
CDR3nt: TGTGCCACCAGCAGAGATCCTAACCAAGAGACCCAGTACTTC
CDR3aa: CATSRDPNQETQYF

v_gene: TRBV19
d_gene: TRBD2
abundance: few
len: 16
j_gene: TRBJ2-1
CDR3nt: TGTGCCAGTACTCTAGCGGGAGGCCGCGCCTACAATGAGCAGTTCTTC
CDR3aa: CASTLAGGRAYNEQFF

v_gene: TRBV11-2
d_gene: NA
abundance: once
len: 14
j_gene: TRBJ1-2
CDR3nt: TGTGCCAGCAGCCAACTCATAGACGGGGACGGCTACACCTTC
CDR3aa: CASSQLIDGDGYTF

v_gene: TRBV4-1
d_gene: NA
abundance: NA
len: 15
j_gene: TRBJ1-1
CDR3nt: TGCGCCAGCAGCTCCCCGGGACGGTCGAACACTGAAGCTTTCTTT
CDR3aa: CASSSPGRSNTEAFF

v_gene: TRBV7-2
d_gene: TRBD1
abundance: many
len: 15
j_gene: TRBJ2-1
CDR3nt: TGTGCCAGCAGCGAGACAGGGGTAGGGCACAATGAGCAGTTCTTC
CDR3aa: CASSETGVGHNEQFF

v_gene: TRBV4-3
d_gene: TRBD1
abundance: NA
len: 14
j_gene: TRBJ1-1
CDR3nt: TGCGCCAGCAGCCAAGATCAGGGGGGTCGCGCGGCTTTCTTT
CDR3aa: CASSQDQGGRAAFF

v_gene: TRBV7-3
d_gene: NA
abundance: few
len: 14
j_gene: TRBJ1-5
CDR3nt: TGTGCCAGCAGCCTCCTCGGGGCACATCAGCCCCAGCATTTT
CDR3aa: CASSLLGAHQPQHF

v_gene: TRBV10-3
d_gene: NA
abundance: NA
len: 14
j_gene: TRBJ1-3
CDR3nt: TGTGCCACCTCCCGAGGGAGGGCTGGAAACACCATATATTTT
CDR3aa: CATSRGRAGNTIYF

v_gene: TRBV5-8
d_gene: NA
abundance: NA
len: 14
j_gene: TRBJ2-7
CDR3nt: TGTGCCAGCAGCTTGGGTCTTGCAGGGCGCGAGCAGTACTTC
CDR3aa: CASSLGLAGREQYF

v_gene: TRBV2
d_gene: NA
abundance: NA
len: 13
j_gene: TRBJ2-4
CDR3nt: TGTGCCAGCAGTGATAAGGCCAAAAACATTCAGTACTTC
CDR3aa: CASSDKAKNIQYF

v_gene: TRBV5-4
d_gene: NA
abundance: NA
len: 16
j_gene: TRBJ2-1
CDR3nt: TGTGCCAGCAGCTTGGCCGGGGGTCGCTCCTACAATGAGCAGTTCTTC
CDR3aa: CASSLAGGRSYNEQFF

v_gene: TRBV4-3
d_gene: NA
abundance: NA
len: 15
j_gene: TRBJ2-7
CDR3nt: TGCGCCAGCAGCCAAGAGTGGCAGGGTTGGTACGAGCAGTACTTC
CDR3aa: CASSQEWQGWYEQYF

v_gene: TRBV28
d_gene: NA
abundance: few
len: 16
j_gene: TRBJ1-1
CDR3nt: TGTGCCAGCAGTTCACCCCGGGCCAGCATGAACACTGAAGCTTTCTTT
CDR3aa: CASSSPRASMNTEAFF

v_gene: TRBV7-3
d_gene: NA
abundance: NA
len: 14
j_gene: TRBJ2-5
CDR3nt: TGTGCCAGCAGCTTAACGGGAGCCAAAGAGACCCAGTACTTC
CDR3aa: CASSLTGAKETQYF

v_gene: TRBV7-9
d_gene: NA
abundance: NA
len: 13
j_gene: TRBJ1-1
CDR3nt: TGTGCCAGCAGCCGACCCCCGAACACTGAAGCTTTCTTT
CDR3aa: CASSRPPNTEAFF

v_gene: TRBV28
d_gene: TRBD1
abundance: NA
len: 14
j_gene: TRBJ1-3
CDR3nt: TGTGCCAGCAGTTCTACCAGGGGGGGAAACACCATATATTTT
CDR3aa: CASSSTRGGNTIYF

v_gene: TRBV7-9
d_gene: TRBD2
abundance: NA
len: 18
j_gene: TRBJ2-3
CDR3nt: TGTGCCAGCAGCCCACGGAAATCCACTAGCGGGAGGGCAGATACGCAGTATTTT
CDR3aa: CASSPRKSTSGRADTQYF

v_gene: TRBV4-1
d_gene: NA
abundance: NA
len: 17
j_gene: TRBJ2-7
CDR3nt: TGCGCCAGCAGCCAAGCCTTTGGGGGCCAGGGGACGGGGGAGCAGTACTTC
CDR3aa: CASSQAFGGQGTGEQYF

v_gene: TRBV7-3
d_gene: NA
abundance: few
len: 14
j_gene: TRBJ1-1
CDR3nt: TGTGCCAGCAGCTTAACAGGGAGGGACACTGAAGCTTTCTTT
CDR3aa: CASSLTGRDTEAFF

v_gene: TRBV7-9
d_gene: TRBD2
abundance: once
len: 14
j_gene: TRBJ2-5
CDR3nt: TGTGCCAGCAGCCCCCTAGCGGGAGTGGGGACCCAGTACTTC
CDR3aa: CASSPLAGVGTQYF

v_gene: TRBV7-9
d_gene: NA
abundance: NA
len: 18
j_gene: TRBJ1-6
CDR3nt: TGTGCCAGCAGCTCCGTTGGGACAACGGATGCACGTAATTCACCCCTCCACTTT
CDR3aa: CASSSVGTTDARNSPLHF

v_gene: TRBV30
d_gene: NA
abundance: NA
len: 10
j_gene: TRBJ1-1
CDR3nt: TGTGCCTGGGGGGTGCGCGAAGCTTTCTTT
CDR3aa: CAWGVREAFF

v_gene: TRBV5-4
d_gene: NA
abundance: NA
len: 18
j_gene: TRBJ2-3
CDR3nt: TGTGCCAGCAGCTTTCAATACCGCCAGGGACCCGGAGGAGATACGCAGTATTTT
CDR3aa: CASSFQYRQGPGGDTQYF

v_gene: TRBV5-5
d_gene: TRBD1
abundance: NA
len: 18
j_gene: TRBJ2-7
CDR3nt: TGTGCCAGCAGCGTAGGTTCCCCCTCGGGACAGGAAACCTACGAGCAGTACTTC
CDR3aa: CASSVGSPSGQETYEQYF

v_gene: TRBV5-4
d_gene: NA
abundance: NA
len: 15
j_gene: TRBJ2-5
CDR3nt: TGTGCCAGCAGCTCCCTCTCGAGTAGCGGAGAGACCCAGTACTTC
CDR3aa: CASSSLSSSGETQYF

v_gene: TRBV11-3
d_gene: NA
abundance: NA
len: 13
j_gene: TRBJ2-7
CDR3nt: TGTGCCAGCAGCTTTACCCTTTCGGGCGAGCAGTACTTC
CDR3aa: CASSFTLSGEQYF

v_gene: TRBV7-9
d_gene: TRBD1
abundance: NA
len: 11
j_gene: TRBJ1-1
CDR3nt: TGTGCCAGCGCAGGGGGGACTGAAGCTTTCTTT
CDR3aa: CASAGGTEAFF

v_gene: TRBV18
d_gene: TRBD1
abundance: NA
len: 14
j_gene: TRBJ2-7
CDR3nt: TGTGCCAGCTCACCCGATAAACAGGGGAGTCGGCAGTACTTC
CDR3aa: CASSPDKQGSRQYF

v_gene: TRBV18
d_gene: TRBD1
abundance: NA
len: 16
j_gene: TRBJ2-5
CDR3nt: TGTGCCAGCTCACTACTGACAGGGACACTCCAAGAGACCCAGTACTTC
CDR3aa: CASSLLTGTLQETQYF

v_gene: TRBV20-1
d_gene: NA
abundance: NA
len: 11
j_gene: TRBJ1-1
CDR3nt: TGCAGTGCTCCATTGGGTTCTGAAGCTTTCTTT
CDR3aa: CSAPLGSEAFF